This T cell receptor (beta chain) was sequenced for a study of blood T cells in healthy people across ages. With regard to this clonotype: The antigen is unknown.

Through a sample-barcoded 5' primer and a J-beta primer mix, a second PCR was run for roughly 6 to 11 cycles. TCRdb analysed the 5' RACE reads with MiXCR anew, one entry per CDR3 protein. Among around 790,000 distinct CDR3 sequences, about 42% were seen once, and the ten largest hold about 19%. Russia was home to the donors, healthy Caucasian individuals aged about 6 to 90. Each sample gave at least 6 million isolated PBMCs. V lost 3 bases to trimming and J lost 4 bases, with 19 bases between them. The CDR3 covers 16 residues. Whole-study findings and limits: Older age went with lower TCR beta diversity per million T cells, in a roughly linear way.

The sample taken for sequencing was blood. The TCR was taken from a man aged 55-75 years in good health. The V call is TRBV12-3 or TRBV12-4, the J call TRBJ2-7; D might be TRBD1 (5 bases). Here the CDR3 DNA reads TGTGCCAGCAGTTTGGAAGGGGCCATACTATTTTACGAGCAGTACTTC. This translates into CASSLEGAILFYEQYF.